This T cell receptor (beta chain) was captured by sequencing in a study of blood T cell repertoires in COVID-19. Study at large: Samples taken during acute and convalescent COVID-19 were collected in the United States, Italy and Spain. From T cells, B-cell-depleted T cells, or PBMCs came the material, which was cDNA or gDNA.

Original processing methods: Amplification of reference gene primers was used by the study to estimate nucleated cell counts. TCRdb's copy holds only in-frame clones and misses some; the assay was immunoSEQ multiplex PCR. V, J and clone size reflect that table, while D and trimming were determined from the DNA. The sample has about 160,000 clones, 85% seen once. Germline V gene lookup returns CDR1 MNHNY and CDR2 SVGAGI (reference sequence). Trimming at V came to 5 bases and at J to 4 bases, leaving 2 bases not matched to a gene. This CDR3 spans 12 amino acids. What was sequenced was peripheral blood. This receptor was identified in a human donor with acute or convalescent COVID-19. The donor label of this sample is uncertain. The V call is TRBV6-6, the J call TRBJ2-7, with 7 positions matching TRBD1. The CDR3 DNA sequence: TGTGCCAGCAGTAGACAGGGTTACGAGCAGTACTTC. This encodes CASSRQGYEQYF.